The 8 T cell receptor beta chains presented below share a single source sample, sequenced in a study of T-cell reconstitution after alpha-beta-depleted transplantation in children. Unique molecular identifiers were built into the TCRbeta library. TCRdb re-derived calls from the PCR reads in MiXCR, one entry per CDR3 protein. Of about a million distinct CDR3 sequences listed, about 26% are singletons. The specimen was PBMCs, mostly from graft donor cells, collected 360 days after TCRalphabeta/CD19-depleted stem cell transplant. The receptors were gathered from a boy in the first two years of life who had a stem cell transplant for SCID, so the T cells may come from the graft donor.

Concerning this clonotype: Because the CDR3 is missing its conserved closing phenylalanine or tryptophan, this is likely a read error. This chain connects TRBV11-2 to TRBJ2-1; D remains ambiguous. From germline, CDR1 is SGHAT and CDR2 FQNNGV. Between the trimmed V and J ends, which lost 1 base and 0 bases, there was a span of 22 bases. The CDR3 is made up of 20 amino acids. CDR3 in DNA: TGTGCCAGCAGCTTAGGTTTTATATCAGTGAACCGGGTCTCCTACAATGAGCAGTTCTTA. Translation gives CASSLGFISVNRVSYNEQFL.

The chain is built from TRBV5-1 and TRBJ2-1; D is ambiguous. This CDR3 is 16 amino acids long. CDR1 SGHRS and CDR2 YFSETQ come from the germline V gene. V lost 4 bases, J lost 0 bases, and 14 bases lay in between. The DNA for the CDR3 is TGCGCCAGCAGCCCGACTCGCCGAGTCTCCTACAATGAGCAGTTCTTC. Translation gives CASSPTRRVSYNEQFF.

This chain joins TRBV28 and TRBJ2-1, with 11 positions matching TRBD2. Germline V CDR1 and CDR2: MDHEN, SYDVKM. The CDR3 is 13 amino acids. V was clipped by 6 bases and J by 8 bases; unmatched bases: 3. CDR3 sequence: CASSLAGGHEQFF. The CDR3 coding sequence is TGTGCCAGCAGCCTAGCGGGGGGCCATGAGCAGTTCTTC.

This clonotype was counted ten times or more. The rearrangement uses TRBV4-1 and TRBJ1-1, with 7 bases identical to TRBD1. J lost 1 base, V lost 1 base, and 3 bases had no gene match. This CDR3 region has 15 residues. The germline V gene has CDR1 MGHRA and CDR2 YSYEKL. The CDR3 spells CASSQVGTANTEAFF. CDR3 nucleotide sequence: TGCGCCAGCAGCCAAGTAGGGACAGCGAACACTGAAGCTTTCTTT.

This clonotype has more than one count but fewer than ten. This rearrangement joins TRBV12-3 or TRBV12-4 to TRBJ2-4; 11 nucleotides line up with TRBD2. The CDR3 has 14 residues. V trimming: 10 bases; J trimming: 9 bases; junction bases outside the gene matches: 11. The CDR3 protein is CATAVIAGGRIQYF. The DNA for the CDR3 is TGTGCCACCGCGGTCATAGCGGGGGGGCGCATTCAGTACTTC.

In nucleotides, the CDR3 is TGTGCCAGCAGTTTATGGTACACCCCGTACGGAACAGTTGGTGGCTACACCTTC. It encodes CASSLWYTPYGTVGGYTF. This chain links TRBV28 with TRBJ1-2; D ambiguous. The CDR3 is made up of 18 amino acids. V was trimmed by 0 bases and J by 7 bases, leaving 24 bases between them. CDR1 is MDHEN and CDR2 is SYDVKM in the germline V gene.

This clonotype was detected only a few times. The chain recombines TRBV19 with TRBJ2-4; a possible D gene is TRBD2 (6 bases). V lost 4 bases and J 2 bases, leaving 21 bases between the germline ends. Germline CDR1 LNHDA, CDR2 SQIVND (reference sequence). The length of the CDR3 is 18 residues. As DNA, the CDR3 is TGTGCCAGTAGTAGGTTCGGGGGAATTGACCTTACCAAAAACATTCAGTACTTC. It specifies CASSRFGGIDLTKNIQYF.

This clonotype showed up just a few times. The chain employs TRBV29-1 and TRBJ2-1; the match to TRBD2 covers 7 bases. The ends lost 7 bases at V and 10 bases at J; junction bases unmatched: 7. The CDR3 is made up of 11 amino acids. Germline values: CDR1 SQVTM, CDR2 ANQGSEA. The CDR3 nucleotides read TGCAGCGCCTCCGAGCGGGGAGAGCAGTTCTTC. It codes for CSASERGEQFF.